Listed below are T cell receptor beta chains from one sample, sequenced in a study of shared clonotypes between healthy human individuals. TCRdb keeps only in-frame clones here, not all; method: immunoSEQ multiplex PCR. Here the sample spans more than 900,000 clones, about 80% being singletons. What was sequenced was memory CD4+ T cells from PBMCs. These receptors were obtained from a man between 18 and 35 years old in good health. Some clones in this sample may be carry-over from other donors' samples. The CDR3 runs from the conserved cysteine through the conserved F or W. The D gene is left open where the match is weak. Clone sizes are given selectively: once, few, many, or a class where the clone is expanded.

TGTGCCAGCAGTTCCCCCTCCCTGACAGGGGGCAACTATGGCTACACCTTC CASSSPSLTGGNYGYTF TRBJ1-2 few TRBD1 TRBV28
TGTGCCAGTAGTGGACCGAGGACAGGTCCCACCGGGGCCAACGTCCTGACTTTC CASSGPRTGPTGANVLTF TRBJ2-6 - TRBD1 TRBV19
TGCGCCAGCAGCCAAGATCTGGGACAGGGGGCTGGTGAGCAGTTCTTC CASSQDLGQGAGEQFF TRBJ2-1 once TRBD1 TRBV4-1
TGCGCCAGCAGCATCCGGACAGATAGCACAGATACGCAGTATTTT CASSIRTDSTDTQYF TRBJ2-3 - - TRBV5-1
TGTGCCAGCAGCCAAGATCTCGATCAGCCCCAGCATTTT CASSQDLDQPQHF TRBJ1-5 - - TRBV14
TGTGCCAGCAGTTTAGACAGGGGCGACAATGAGCAGTTCTTC CASSLDRGDNEQFF TRBJ2-1 - TRBD1 TRBV27
TGTGCCAGCTCAAAGACAGCTGAAGCTTTCTTT CASSKTAEAFF TRBJ1-1 - - TRBV18
TGCGCCAGCAGCTTGGGGTTCCAGGGGGCAGGCAATGAGCAGTTCTTC CASSLGFQGAGNEQFF TRBJ2-1 - TRBD1 TRBV5-1
TGCAGCGTTGATTCGGGTTACGAGCAGTACTTC CSVDSGYEQYF TRBJ2-7 many - TRBV29-1
TGTGCCAGCAGCGTAACGGATAAAGCCGCTGGGGAGTACTTC CASSVTDKAAGEYF TRBJ2-7 - - TRBV9
TGTGCCAGCAGCCAACAGGGTCTTGGCTACACCTTC CASSQQGLGYTF TRBJ1-2 - - TRBV5-6
TGTGCCAGCAGCTTAAGGGCGCCCCGACAGGGGCACAATGAGCAGTTCTTC CASSLRAPRQGHNEQFF TRBJ2-1 - TRBD1 TRBV7-3
TGTGCCAGCAGCCAATTGAACGAGCAGTACTTC CASSQLNEQYF TRBJ2-7 many - TRBV7-8
TGTGCCAGCAGCTTAGAATTAGGGACCGAGCAGTACTTC CASSLELGTEQYF TRBJ2-7 - - TRBV11-3
TGCGCCAGCAGTGAGTCGAGTAGAAGTGAGCAGTTCTTC CASSESSRSEQFF TRBJ2-1 - - TRBV10-1
TGTGCCAGCACGCCCCCCGAGCGGGACCCCTACGAGCAGTACTTC CASTPPERDPYEQYF TRBJ2-7 - TRBD2 TRBV11-3
TGTGCCAGCAGCTCCCAGACTAGCGGGAGTTGGTCCTACGAGCAGTACTTC CASSSQTSGSWSYEQYF TRBJ2-7 - TRBD2 TRBV7-6
TGTGCCAGCGGAGGGAGGGGGAAGTACGAGCAGTACTTC CASGGRGKYEQYF TRBJ2-7 - - TRBV6-1
TGTGCCAGTAGTGCCTTGGGACAGGGGAACACTGAAGCTTTCTTT CASSALGQGNTEAFF TRBJ1-1 many TRBD1 TRBV19
TGCGCCAGCAGCTGGGGTCATGGGAATGAAAAACTGTTTTTT CASSWGHGNEKLFF TRBJ1-4 - - TRBV5-1
TGCAGTGCTAGCGGGAGTGGTGAGCAGTTCTTC CSASGSGEQFF TRBJ2-1 - - TRBV20-1
TGCAGCGTCCAATCAGGGGGCTATACCTATGGCTACACCTTC CSVQSGGYTYGYTF TRBJ1-2 - TRBD1 TRBV29-1
TGTGCCAGAAAGGGAACGGGGCGCGGCACTGAAGCTTTCTTT CARKGTGRGTEAFF TRBJ1-1 - - TRBV7-5
TGCGCCAGCCAGACCGGGACATCAAACATTCAGTACTTC CASQTGTSNIQYF TRBJ2-4 - - TRBV5-1
TGTGCCAGCAGCTTGGGCCTCGGGGGCAGAGGGAATCAGCCCCAGCATTTT CASSLGLGGRGNQPQHF TRBJ1-5 many - TRBV5-6
TGCAGCGGTGGTCACGAAACAGATACGCAGTATTTT CSGGHETDTQYF TRBJ2-3 - - TRBV29-1
TGTGCCAGTAGTCCGGTCGGGACGGAGTATGGCTACACCTTC CASSPVGTEYGYTF TRBJ1-2 - - TRBV19
TGTGCCAGCAGCTCCCTAGGGGGTCAACTAGCAGCCCAAGAAACGAGCCAGTACTTC CASSSLGGQLAAQETSQYF TRBJ2-5 - - TRBV5-5
TGTGCCAGCAGTTCGCCCGCTCTTTCGGGTGAAGCTTTCTTT CASSSPALSGEAFF TRBJ1-1 once - TRBV28
TGTGCCAGCAGTTTCGTACGTTTAGGCACTGAAGCTTTCTTT CASSFVRLGTEAFF TRBJ1-1 many - TRBV27
TGTGCCAGCAGCTTGCCGGGGCCAGGGGCCAACGTCCTGACTTTC CASSLPGPGANVLTF TRBJ2-6 - - TRBV5-4
TGTGCCAGCAGTTACTCGAGCCGGCAGGGTGGGTATGGCTACACCTTC CASSYSSRQGGYGYTF TRBJ1-2 many - TRBV6-5
TGCGCCAGCAGCTTGGGGCCACAGGCCCTCGCCTACGAGCAGTACTTC CASSLGPQALAYEQYF TRBJ2-7 once - TRBV5-1
TGCGCCAGCAGCTTGGTTCCGGGGGGGTTAGATACGCAGTATTTT CASSLVPGGLDTQYF TRBJ2-3 - TRBD2 TRBV5-1
TGTGCCAGCAGCGTAGTAGGGGGAGAGACCCAGTACTTC CASSVVGGETQYF TRBJ2-5 few - TRBV9
TGTGCCAGCAGCTTAACCGGGACCGTGAACACTGAAGCTTTCTTT CASSLTGTVNTEAFF TRBJ1-1 once - TRBV7-2
TGTGCCAGCAGCGTAGGAGTCTCCTACAATGAGCAGTTCTTC CASSVGVSYNEQFF TRBJ2-1 - - TRBV9
TGTGCCAGCAGTCCCCGCAGGGAGGTCACTGAAGCTTTCTTT CASSPRREVTEAFF TRBJ1-1 - - TRBV7-9
TGCGCCAGCAGCTATGCCGGGTTAGCCCACACAGATACGCAGTATTTT CASSYAGLAHTDTQYF TRBJ2-3 - - TRBV5-1
TGTGCCAGCAGCTTGGTGAGTGAAGCTTTCTTT CASSLVSEAFF TRBJ1-1 - - TRBV7-9
TGTGCCACCAGCAGAGATCTGGGAACTAGTGGGGGTACGCAGTATTTT CATSRDLGTSGGTQYF TRBJ2-3 - - TRBV15
TGTGCCAGCAGCCCCGCTGGGGGAATAGGGGAGCTGTTTTTT CASSPAGGIGELFF TRBJ2-2 - - TRBV7-7
TGTGCCTCAGGCGGAACTACCCTAAGAAACTCTGGAAACACCATATATTTT CASGGTTLRNSGNTIYF TRBJ1-3 - - TRBV19
TGTGCCAGCAGCCGACAGGGTTTCAACGAGCAGTACTTC CASSRQGFNEQYF TRBJ2-7 - TRBD1 TRBV5-4
TGTGCCAGCAGCGTGGGGGTAGATACGCAGTATTTT CASSVGVDTQYF TRBJ2-3 - - TRBV5-4
TGTGCCAGCAGGCCCAGGACCAAGTTGGAGTACTTC CASRPRTKLEYF TRBJ2-7 - - TRBV6-4
TGCAGCGGCACCGGCGGGACTAGCGCAGATACGCAGTATTTT CSGTGGTSADTQYF TRBJ2-3 once TRBD2 TRBV29-1
TGTGCCAGCAGCGGACTAGCGGGAGTCAGAAACATTCAGTACTTC CASSGLAGVRNIQYF TRBJ2-4 - TRBD2 TRBV7-2
TGTGCCAGCAGCTTAGAGCCAGGGAGAAATCAGCCCCAGCATTTT CASSLEPGRNQPQHF TRBJ1-5 - - TRBV11-2
TGTGCCAGCAACTTAGGGGGGAGTTTGAACACTGAAGCTTTCTTT CASNLGGSLNTEAFF TRBJ1-1 - - TRBV4-2
TGTGCCAGCAGCTCCCCCGCCTCTGGGGCCAACGTCCTGACTTTC CASSSPASGANVLTF TRBJ2-6 - - TRBV7-3
TGTGCCAGCAGTCCAACGACAGGCATCTATGGCTACACCTTC CASSPTTGIYGYTF TRBJ1-2 - - TRBV28
TGTGCCGTGCAGAGACCGGCCCCGGACGGCTACACCTTC CAVQRPAPDGYTF TRBJ1-2 - - TRBV5-3
TGTGCCAGCAGTTACTACAGGGGGCCGAATCAGCCCCAGCATTTT CASSYYRGPNQPQHF TRBJ1-5 - TRBD1 TRBV6-6